The 30 T cell receptor beta chains reported below all come from one sample, sequenced in a study of cytomegalovirus exposure and HLA in healthy donors. 13 Jbeta primers and 60 Vbeta primers were used for the PCR. Only in-frame clones appear in the TCRdb table, and some are missing; sequencing was by immunoSEQ multiplex PCR. The sample holds 160,000 or so clones; around 80% are singletons and the top ten take under 0.75%. The sequencing sample was made of PBMCs. Every receptor here comes from a woman in her forties in good health and CMV-seronegative.

The gene calls are TRBV19 and TRBJ2-1; 7 nucleotides match TRBD2. Per germline, CDR1 LNHDA and CDR2 SQIVND (reference sequence). The junction had 12 bases not matched to a gene; V was cut back by 3 bases and J by 7 bases. CDR3 size: 16 residues. CDR3 loop: CASSMGSSGLGNEQFF. As DNA, the CDR3 is TGTGCCAGTAGTATGGGCTCTAGCGGTCTGGGGAATGAGCAGTTCTTC.

This clone has just one count. The chain uses TRBV5-1 and TRBJ2-5; D not certain. CDR1 SGHRS and CDR2 YFSETQ come from the germline V gene. Trimming removed 4 bases from V and 5 bases from J, with 9 bases in between. This CDR3 comprises 12 residues. The CDR3: CASSVQWETQYF. The CDR3 coding sequence is TGCGCCAGCAGCGTGCAGTGGGAGACCCAGTACTTC.

This clone was seen a single time. The chain couples TRBV5-5 to TRBJ1-2; D is perhaps TRBD1 (6 bases). Trimming removed 2 bases at V and 7 bases at J, with 15 bases between. Germline loops: CDR1 SGHKS, CDR2 YYEKEE (reference sequence). This CDR3 spans 14 amino acids. CDR3 DNA: TGTGCCAGCAGCTTCCAGGGACATGCCACTGGCTACACCTTC. Its translation is CASSFQGHATGYTF.

This chain links TRBV30 with TRBJ1-6; 7 bases fit TRBD1. This CDR3 comprises 14 residues. Germline trimming cut 4 bases from V and 9 bases from J; bases unmatched to any gene: 9. Germline loops: CDR1 GTSNPN, CDR2 SVGIG (reference sequence). The DNA for the CDR3 is TGTGCCTGGACTATAACAGGGGTGAGTTCACCCCTCCACTTT. Its protein is CAWTITGVSSPLHF.

The chain recombines TRBV7-3 with TRBJ2-2; D unclear. V lost 2 bases to trimming and J lost 1 base, with 8 bases between them. Germline-derived CDR1 and CDR2 are SGHTA and FQGTGA. This CDR3 is built from 15 residues. The CDR3 reads CASSLVGKNTGELFF. In DNA, the CDR3 is TGTGCCAGCAGCTTAGTGGGCAAGAACACCGGGGAGCTGTTTTTT.

This clone has just a few counts. The genes are TRBV7-9 and TRBJ2-6; TRBD2 might be the D (6 bases). CDR3 length: 16 residues. CDR1 and CDR2 (germline): SEHNR, FQNEAQ (reference sequence). The V end lost 10 bases, the J end lost 2 bases, and 18 bases lay between the germline ends. The CDR3, as DNA: TGTGCCACCCGGAGGGAAAGGGAAACTGGGGCCAACGTCCTGACTTTC. Its translation: CATRRERETGANVLTF. The whole variable domain, remainder taken from reference TRBV7-9 and TRBJ2-6, is DTGVSQNPRHKITKRGQNVTFRCDPISEHNRLYWYRQTLGQGPEFLTYFQNEAQLEKSRLLSDRFSAERPKGSFSTLEIQRTEQGDSAMYLCATRRERETGANVLTFGAGSRLTVL.

The chain combines TRBV7-6 with TRBJ2-3; the D gene is possibly TRBD2 (6 bases). Germline V gene sequence: CDR1 SGHVS, CDR2 FNYEAQ. V dropped 1 base and J dropped 4 bases, with 9 bases sitting between them. This CDR3 contains 14 residues. The CDR3 region is CASSLELAADTQYF. DNA for the CDR3: TGTGCCAGCAGCTTAGAACTAGCTGCAGATACGCAGTATTTT.

This clone was detected only a few times. The chain joins TRBV7-8 to TRBJ1-5; D perhaps matches TRBD1 (6 bases). Trimming shortened V by 5 bases and J by 2 bases, and 16 bases separated the two germline ends. Germline CDR1 reads SGHVS; CDR2 reads FQNEAQ. This CDR3 has 16 residues. CDR3 amino acids: CASSPRGTLRNQPQHF. CDR3 bases: TGTGCCAGCAGCCCTAGGGGGACATTGCGCAATCAGCCCCAGCATTTT. Filled out from reference TRBV7-8 and TRBJ1-5, the complete variable domain reads GAGVSQSPRYKVAKRGQDVALRCDPISGHVSLFWYQQALGQGPEFLTYFQNEAQLDKSGLPSDRFFAERPEGSVSTLKIQRTQQEDSAVYLCASSPRGTLRNQPQHFGDGTRLSIL.

The chain carries TRBV5-6 and TRBJ2-1; 10 bases align to TRBD1. The CDR3 is 15 amino acids. The germline V gene encodes CDR1 SGHDT and CDR2 YYEEEE. V shed 4 bases, J shed 8 bases, and the junction held 9 bases outside the gene matches. In DNA form, the CDR3 reads TGTGCCAGCAGCCCCGGGACAGGGGTCTGGGATGAGCAGTTCTTC. This encodes CASSPGTGVWDEQFF.

This chain joins TRBV6-5 and TRBJ2-2, with no clear D. Trimming removed 5 bases at V and 4 bases at J, with 8 bases between. There are 13 residues in the CDR3. CDR1 and CDR2 from the germline V gene are MNHEY and SVGAGI. The CDR3 region is CASSRSGTGELFF. CDR3 sequence (DNA): TGTGCCAGCAGTAGGTCGGGCACCGGGGAGCTGTTTTTT.

This chain links TRBV2 with TRBJ2-7; D possibly corresponds to TRBD2 (6 bases). The V end lost 7 bases, the J end lost 3 bases, and 16 bases lay between the germline ends. The CDR3 sequence is 14 residues long. Germline assignment: CDR1 SNHLY and CDR2 FYNNEI. The CDR3 sequence: CASTLDGTGYEQYF. DNA for the CDR3: TGTGCCAGCACCCTAGATGGGACTGGCTACGAGCAGTACTTC.

In its sample, this clone was seen once. The chain employs TRBV9 and TRBJ2-1; 12 bases match TRBD2. From germline, CDR1 is SGDLS and CDR2 YYNGEE. The V and J ends lost 4 bases and 6 bases, in that order; junction bases with no gene match: 5. The CDR3 is 15 amino acids. The CDR3 bases are TGTGCCAGCAGCCCTAGCGGGGGGGCCATCAATGAGCAGTTCTTC. Translation: CASSPSGGAINEQFF.

The chain uses TRBV7-6 and TRBJ2-5; 11 positions match TRBD2. J gave up 8 bases and V 5 bases, and 16 bases lay outside the gene matches. CDR3 size: 17 residues. Per the germline V gene, CDR1 is SGHVS and CDR2 is FNYEAQ. Written as DNA, the CDR3 is TGTGCCAGCAGCCAGGGGGTGGTAGCGGGAGGGTCAGCTACCCAGTACTTC. Protein: CASSQGVVAGGSATQYF.

The chain recombines TRBV5-4 with TRBJ2-1; the D gene is possibly TRBD2 (6 bases). Trimming took off 5 bases at V and 1 base at J, with 16 bases between the two ends. Germline-derived CDR1 and CDR2 are SGHNT and YYREEE (reference sequence). The CDR3 contains 16 residues. CDR3 in amino acids: CASRAGRGLSYNEQFF. The CDR3 bases are TGTGCCAGCAGGGCAGGACGGGGACTGTCCTACAATGAGCAGTTCTTC.

This sequence joins TRBV6-4 and TRBJ2-3, with D unclear. Looked up from germline, CDR1 is MRHNA and CDR2 is SNTAGT. CDR3 size: 15 residues. V was pared by 6 bases and J by 3 bases, with 16 bases between. CDR3 sequence: CASSAPAGGTDTQYF. The CDR3 DNA reads TGTGCCAGCAGCGCCCCGGCAGGTGGGACAGATACGCAGTATTTT.

The chain couples TRBV12-5 to TRBJ1-5; D not resolved. V lost 1 base and J 2 bases, leaving 6 bases between the germline ends. Germline values: CDR1 LGHNT, CDR2 FRNRAP. The CDR3 consists of 14 residues. Written as DNA, the CDR3 is TGTGCTAGTGGTTTGGGACACGGCAATCAGCCCCAGCATTTT. This codes for CASGLGHGNQPQHF.

This chain uses TRBV15 with TRBJ1-1; 8 nucleotides line up with TRBD1. Germline CDR1 is LNHNV and CDR2 is YYDKDF (reference sequence). This CDR3 has 15 amino acids. V was pared by 5 bases and J by 4 bases, with 9 bases of the junction left unmatched. Here the CDR3 reads CATSAPGGMGTEAFF. The CDR3 coding sequence is TGTGCCACCAGCGCGCCAGGGGGCATGGGCACTGAAGCTTTCTTT.

The chain recombines TRBV10-3 with TRBJ1-2; TRBD1 agrees at 7 bases. V lost 4 bases and J lost 12; bases outside the gene matches: 8. The length of the CDR3 is 12 residues. CDR1 is ENHRY and CDR2 is SYGVKD in the germline V gene. The CDR3 reads CAISAVQGVHTF. The DNA for the CDR3 is TGTGCCATCAGTGCAGTTCAGGGGGTTCACACCTTC.

V gene TRBV5-1 combines with J gene TRBJ1-2; 11 positions agree with TRBD1. The CDR3 has 16 amino acids. J lost 4 bases, V lost 1 base, and 6 bases had no gene match. Germline values: CDR1 SGHRS, CDR2 YFSETQ. In DNA, the CDR3 is TGCGCCAGCAGCTTGCTTAGGACAGGGGGCCGCTATGGCTACACCTTC. Residues: CASSLLRTGGRYGYTF.

J is TRBJ2-5 and V is TRBV5-1, with TRBD2 identical over 14 bases. The V and J ends lost 3 bases and 5 bases, in that order; junction bases with no gene match: 9. The CDR3 has 17 amino acids. Germline V lookup: CDR1 SGHRS, CDR2 YFSETQ. The CDR3 loop reads CASSYTGTSGSGETQYF. The CDR3 bases are TGCGCCAGCAGCTATACCGGGACTAGCGGGAGCGGGGAGACCCAGTACTTC.

The chain carries TRBV10-1 and TRBJ2-7; 11 nucleotides agree with TRBD1. The V gene end was trimmed by 6 bases and the J gene end by 1 base; junction bases not matched to a gene: 2. Germline assignment: CDR1 WNHNN and CDR2 SYGVQD (reference sequence). The length of the CDR3 is 14 residues. This CDR3 is CASSGDRGSYEQYF. The CDR3 region has the DNA TGCGCCAGCAGCGGGGACAGGGGGTCCTACGAGCAGTACTTC.

This chain uses TRBV9 with TRBJ1-1; D ambiguous. The V and J ends lost 4 bases and 1 base respectively, with 8 bases between them. CDR1 and CDR2 (germline): SGDLS, YYNGEE. This CDR3 spans 13 amino acids. The CDR3 DNA reads TGTGCCAGCAGCTTCGGAGCGAACACTGAAGCTTTCTTT. As protein: CASSFGANTEAFF. The variable domain in full, completed from reference TRBV9 and TRBJ1-1, reads DSGVTQTPKHLITATGQRVTLRCSPRSGDLSVYWYQQSLDQGLQFLIQYYNGEERAKGNILERFSAQQFPDLHSELNLSSLELGDSALYFCASSFGANTEAFFGQGTRLTVV.

The chain combines TRBV19 with TRBJ1-2; 7 bases match TRBD1. The V and J ends lost 3 bases and 5 bases, in that order; junction bases with no gene match: 3. The CDR3 is made up of 13 amino acids. Germline CDR1 LNHDA, CDR2 SQIVND (reference sequence). The CDR3 coding sequence is TGTGCCAGTAGTATGACAGGGTCATATGGCTACACCTTC. Translating gives CASSMTGSYGYTF.

The V gene is TRBV19, the J gene TRBJ1-1, with TRBD1 matching 8 bases. Germline CDR1 and CDR2: LNHDA and SQIVND (reference sequence). The CDR3 contains 13 residues. Losses at the gene ends were 3 bases for V and 5 bases for J; bases not matched to a gene: 2. This chain's CDR3 is CASSIRTGTEAFF. The CDR3 DNA reads TGTGCCAGTAGTATCCGGACAGGGACTGAAGCTTTCTTT.

This clone was recorded a few times. The chain couples TRBV9 to TRBJ2-3, with 8 bases that match TRBD2. Germline-derived CDR1 and CDR2 are SGDLS and YYNGEE. V gave up 4 bases and J gave up 0 bases; unmatched junction bases: 16. This CDR3 is built from 19 residues. The CDR3 spells CASSPVGGTSPISTDTQYF. The CDR3 DNA follows: TGTGCCAGCAGCCCCGTGGGGGGGACTAGTCCCATTAGCACAGATACGCAGTATTTT.

The count of this clone is one. The chain couples TRBV9 to TRBJ2-5; 13 bases are a match to TRBD2. Germline lookup yields CDR1 SGDLS and CDR2 YYNGEE. Trimming took 4 bases from V and 2 from J; bases not matched to a gene: 5. This CDR3 has 16 residues. The CDR3 nucleotides read TGTGCCAGCAGCCTCGGACTAGCGGGGGCTCAAGAGACCCAGTACTTC. Its protein is CASSLGLAGAQETQYF.

The chain recombines TRBV6-1 with TRBJ1-3; a possible D gene is TRBD1 (5 bases). There are 17 residues in the CDR3. Germline CDR1 MNHNS, CDR2 SASEGT. Between the trimmed V and J ends, which lost 1 base and 0 bases, there was a span of 13 bases. The CDR3 sequence is CASSEGPGLSSGNTIYF. The CDR3 bases are TGTGCCAGCAGTGAAGGGCCGGGACTTTCCTCTGGAAACACCATATATTTT.

V and J are TRBV4-3 and TRBJ2-7; unclear D gene. Trimming shortened V by 0 bases and J by 4 bases, and 13 bases separated the two germline ends. The CDR3 is 15 residues long. CDR1 and CDR2 from the germline V gene are LGHNA and YSLEER. The DNA for the CDR3 is TGCGCCAGCAGCCAAGATCTCCCTTCCAGTTACGAGCAGTACTTC. This codes for CASSQDLPSSYEQYF.

This clone has a single count. The chain joins TRBV7-8 to TRBJ2-2, with 8 bases aligning to TRBD1. The CDR3 covers 14 residues. Trimming removed 3 bases from V and 6 bases from J; junction bases left unmatched: 3. Germline V gene data show CDR1 as SGHVS and CDR2 as FQNEAQ. This CDR3 is CASSFTGGPGELFF. CDR3 bases: TGTGCCAGCAGCTTTACAGGGGGGCCCGGGGAGCTGTTTTTT.

The chain links TRBV29-1 to TRBJ2-7, with D possibly being TRBD1 (6 bases). In germline, CDR1 is SQVTM, CDR2 ANQGSEA. The length of the CDR3 is 13 residues. V lost 6 bases and J lost 4, with 16 bases in between. The CDR3 loop reads CSVRDINLYEQYF. The CDR3 nucleotides read TGCAGCGTCCGGGACATCAACTTATACGAGCAGTACTTC.